This T cell receptor beta chain was retrieved from a study of T cell changes during pregnancy in multiple sclerosis. Measured with immunoSEQ multiplex PCR; TCRdb has only the in-frame clones, and not every one. The data show 30,000 to 40,000 clones, approximately 93% seen once. Germline V gene sequence: CDR1 SNHLY, CDR2 FYNNEI. The CDR3 loop spans 15 amino acids. Trimming took 8 bases from V and 8 from J; bases not matched to a gene: 17. The material was CD8+ T cells from peripheral blood mononuclear cells, obtained in the third trimester of pregnancy. The sequence came from a female donor with multiple sclerosis, enrolled in a pregnancy study. The chain joins TRBV2 to TRBJ1-2, with 7 bases aligning to TRBD1. CDR3 in amino acids: CASSFTTGDIGGYTF. CDR3 nucleotide sequence: TGTGCCAGCTCCTTCACTACAGGGGATATTGGGGGCTACACCTTC. Supplemented by reference TRBV2 and TRBJ1-2, the full variable domain reads EPEVTQTPSHQVTQMGQEVILRCVPISNHLYFYWYRQILGQKVEFLVSFYNNEISEKSEIFDDQFSVERPDGSNFTLKIRSTKLEDSAMYFCASSFTTGDIGGYTFGSGTRLTVV.